A single TCR beta chain is shown here with its context. As yet, its antigen is unknown. The donors (healthy individuals) were bone marrow donors. V lost 0 bases and J 7 bases, leaving 24 bases between the germline ends. The length of the CDR3 is 19 residues. Germline-derived CDR1 and CDR2 are MNHEY and SMNVEV (reference sequence). This sample is part of a study of cytomegalovirus exposure and HLA in healthy donors. Primers: 60 Vbeta forward and 13 Jbeta reverse. The protocol was immunoSEQ multiplex PCR, while the TCRdb copy is restricted to in-frame clones and leaves out a portion. The profile shows around 150,000 clones, about 80% of them singletons. Study-level findings and limits: Specificity of a few CMV-associated chains for CMV antigens was verified in vitro. Among TCR beta chains, those listed as cytomegalovirus-associated numbered under 200.

The receptor was isolated from a man aged 25 to 45 in good health and CMV-seronegative. Sequenced material: PBMCs. This chain connects TRBV27 to TRBJ2-2; D perhaps matches TRBD2 (5 bases). DNA of the CDR3: TGTGCCAGCAGTTTATCCGGAACCTGGGGTAGGAGGTTCGGCGGGGAGCTGTTTTTT. Amino acids: CASSLSGTWGRRFGGELFF.